Listed below are T cell receptor beta chains from one sample, sequenced in a study of T cells in Graves' hyperthyroidism and ophthalmopathy. TCRdb re-called the multiplex PCR reads through MiXCR, storing one row per CDR3 protein. The sample has 500,000 to 700,000 distinct CDR3 sequences; 16% are singletons. Specimen: blood. These receptors all come from a woman under 30 with Graves' hyperthyroidism. Each CDR3 is given with its conserved first and last residue. Fields, in order: clone size, J gene, V gene, D gene, CDR3 protein, CDR3 DNA. The D gene is left open where the match is weak. Clone size is not always given. Where it is, it says once, few, many or a class for expanded clones.

>-|TRBJ1-5|TRBV5-5|-
CASSRTWGPPRMNSNQPQHF
TGTGCCAGCAGCCGGACTTGGGGGCCCCCGCGGATGAATAGCAATCAGCCCCAGCATTTT
>many|TRBJ2-1|TRBV5-1|-
CASSSLGGYNEQFF
TGCGCCAGCAGCTCCCTTGGGGGCTACAATGAGCAGTTCTTC
>many|TRBJ1-5|TRBV5-1|-
CASSLHPRTDSNQPQHF
TGCGCCAGCAGCTTGCATCCACGTACAGATAGCAATCAGCCCCAGCATTTT
>-|TRBJ2-3|TRBV7-2|-
CASSLDVAGALTDTQYF
TGTGCCAGCAGCTTAGATGTGGCGGGGGCCCTCACAGATACGCAGTATTTT
>many|TRBJ1-3|TRBV30|-
CAWSEGRLNTIYF
TGTGCCTGGAGCGAGGGACGCCTGAACACCATATATTTT
>-|TRBJ1-1|TRBV29-1|TRBD1
CSVPQTGFGTEAFF
TGCAGCGTCCCCCAGACAGGGTTTGGCACTGAAGCTTTCTTT
>-|TRBJ2-2|TRBV7-9|-
CASSLAGRLFF
TGTGCCAGCAGCTTAGCGGGGCGGCTGTTTTTT
>many|TRBJ2-1|TRBV20-1|TRBD2
CSARAGLAASSYNEQFF
TGCAGTGCTAGAGCCGGACTAGCGGCAAGCTCCTACAATGAGCAGTTCTTC
>-|TRBJ2-3|TRBV24-1|TRBD2
CATSDPSGDYTDTQYF
TGTGCCACCAGTGACCCTAGCGGGGACTACACAGATACGCAGTATTTT
>-|TRBJ2-5|TRBV28|TRBD2
CASSSLFGGRRGGGETQYF
TGTGCCAGCAGTTCACTCTTTGGCGGGAGACGTGGGGGAGGGGAGACCCAGTACTTC
>few|TRBJ1-2|TRBV20-1|TRBD1
CSASLMVRGWNYGYTF
TGCAGTGCTAGCCTGATGGTCAGGGGGTGGAACTATGGCTACACCTTC
>-|TRBJ2-3|TRBV7-9|TRBD2
CAGIRTSGSTDTQYF
TGTGCCGGGATCAGGACTAGCGGGAGCACAGATACGCAGTATTTT
>few|TRBJ2-7|TRBV6-1|TRBD1
CASSRGQGPYEQYF
TGTGCCAGCAGCCGTGGACAGGGACCCTACGAGCAGTACTTC
>many|TRBJ2-7|TRBV7-2|-
CASSSSSGIYEQYF
TGTGCCAGCAGCTCCAGTTCTGGAATCTACGAGCAGTACTTC
>many|TRBJ2-5|TRBV4-2|-
CASRGGQETQYF
TGTGCCAGCAGAGGGGGGCAAGAGACCCAGTACTTC
>few|TRBJ2-3|TRBV9|TRBD2
CASSVSRPGLAGGDTQYF
TGTGCCAGCAGCGTGTCCCGACCGGGACTAGCGGGGGGAGATACGCAGTATTTT
>few|TRBJ2-1|TRBV6-1|-
CASSVQVLINEQFF
TGTGCCAGCAGTGTACAGGTCCTTATTAATGAGCAGTTCTTC
>many|TRBJ2-7|TRBV2|TRBD2
CAATTSGGYEQYF
TGTGCCGCAACGACTAGCGGTGGCTACGAGCAGTACTTC
>few|TRBJ1-5|TRBV7-2|-
CASSFVDSGSQPQHF
TGTGCCAGCAGCTTCGTAGACTCCGGGTCCCAGCCCCAGCATTTT
>many|TRBJ1-2|TRBV7-2|-
CASSLAVPPGGYTF
TGTGCCAGCAGCTTAGCGGTCCCCCCGGGTGGCTACACCTTC
>-|TRBJ2-7|TRBV20-1|-
CSARAARYEQYF
TGCAGTGCTAGAGCCGCTAGGTACGAGCAGTACTTC
>many|TRBJ1-4|TRBV6-1|-
CASGTTSATNEKLFF
TGTGCCAGCGGGACAACAAGTGCAACTAATGAAAAACTGTTTTTT
>many|TRBJ2-7|TRBV20-1|TRBD1
CSARDGDRSSYEQYF
TGCAGTGCTAGAGATGGGGACAGAAGCTCCTACGAGCAGTACTTC
>few|TRBJ2-3|TRBV3-1|-
CASSQGGIRKYF
TGTGCCAGCAGCCAAGGGGGAATTCGAAAGTATTTT
>-|TRBJ2-7|TRBV29-1|TRBD2
CSVAGLYYEQYF
TGCAGCGTAGCGGGACTTTACTACGAGCAGTACTTC